The 26 T cell receptor beta chains in this list originate from one sample, sequenced in a study of blood T cell repertoires in COVID-19. Libraries were prepared by immunoSEQ multiplex PCR; TCRdb keeps only in-frame clonotypes and omits some of them. The profile shows 200,000 to 250,000 clones, 70% to 85% of them singletons. Sequenced sample: peripheral blood. The receptor source for this set is an elderly woman with acute or convalescent COVID-19.

V and J are TRBV7-9 and TRBJ1-1; the match to TRBD1 covers 7 bases. V lost 5 bases to trimming and J lost 5 bases; unmatched junction nucleotides: 11. The germline gives CDR1 SEHNR, CDR2 FQNEAQ (reference sequence). The CDR3 is 15 residues long. CDR3 sequence reads: CASSTHRGGETEAFF. The CDR3 DNA reads as TGTGCCAGCAGCACACACAGGGGTGGTGAGACTGAAGCTTTCTTT.

The chain recombines TRBV5-1 with TRBJ2-5; TRBD2 agrees at 8 bases. This CDR3 has 15 residues. Trimming took 4 bases from V and 2 from J; bases not matched to a gene: 7. Germline-derived CDR1 and CDR2 are SGHRS and YFSETQ. CDR3 DNA sequence: TGCGCCAGCAGCCCCTTGAGCGGGGGACAAGAGACCCAGTACTTC. Its translation: CASSPLSGGQETQYF.

This rearrangement joins TRBV30 to TRBJ2-7, with 8 positions matching TRBD2. The V and J ends lost 4 bases and 1 base, in that order; junction bases with no gene match: 3. The V gene's germline CDR1 is GTSNPN and CDR2 SVGIG (reference sequence). The CDR3 contains 13 residues. CDR3 protein: CAWNPSGSYEQYF. As DNA, the CDR3 is TGTGCCTGGAATCCTAGCGGGTCCTACGAGCAGTACTTC. Using reference TRBV30 and TRBJ2-7 for the parts outside the CDR3, the full variable domain is SQTIHQWPATLVQPVGSPLSLECTVEGTSNPNLYWYRQAAGRGLQLLFYSVGIGQISSEVPQNLSASRPQDRQFILSSKKLLLSDSGFYLCAWNPSGSYEQYFGPGTRLTVT.

The chain joins TRBV5-4 to TRBJ2-1; 13 bases agree with TRBD2. The germline CDR1 and CDR2 sequences are SGHNT and YYREEE (reference sequence). Trimming cost V 3 bases and J 4 bases; bases outside gene matches: 4. CDR3 length: 16 residues. The DNA of the CDR3 is TGTGCCAGCAGCTCAGGACTAGCGGGAGTATACAATGAGCAGTTCTTC. It yields the protein CASSSGLAGVYNEQFF.

The chain recombines TRBV27 with TRBJ2-2; the match to TRBD1 covers 8 bases. Trimming at V came to 5 bases and at J to 6 bases, leaving 8 bases not matched to a gene. The germline CDR1 and CDR2 sequences are MNHEY and SMNVEV (reference sequence). The CDR3 has 15 residues. Here the CDR3 reads CASSPRGQSAGELFF. CDR3 in DNA: TGTGCCAGCAGTCCCAGGGGGCAGTCAGCCGGGGAGCTGTTTTTT.

The chain employs TRBV28 and TRBJ2-3; TRBD2 agrees at 9 bases. CDR3 length: 15 amino acids. V lost 6 bases, J lost 1 base, and 5 bases stayed unmatched. CDR1 is MDHEN and CDR2 is SYDVKM in the germline V gene. CDR3 nucleotides: TGTGCCAGCAGCCTTAGCGGGAGTGGCACAGATACGCAGTATTTT. Encoded protein: CASSLSGSGTDTQYF.

The count of this clone is one. This chain uses TRBV7-2 with TRBJ2-1; the match to TRBD2 covers 9 bases. The germline CDR1 and CDR2 sequences are SGHTA and FQGNSA. CDR3 length: 16 amino acids. The J segment lost 4 bases and the V segment lost 5 bases, leaving 9 bases of the junction unmatched. DNA for the CDR3: TGTGCCAGCAGCATGTATAGCGGGAGCGGGTACAATGAGCAGTTCTTC. This codes for CASSMYSGSGYNEQFF.

V and J are TRBV6-5 and TRBJ2-2; 8 bases are shared with TRBD1. The germline V gene encodes CDR1 MNHEY and CDR2 SVGAGI. The CDR3 is 13 amino acids. Trimming cost V 6 bases and J 7 bases; bases outside gene matches: 4. CDR3 amino acids: CASRQGGFGELFF. Written as DNA, the CDR3 is TGTGCCAGCAGACAGGGGGGATTCGGGGAGCTGTTTTTT.

In nucleotides, the CDR3 is TGTGCCAGCAGTGACGTTCCGGGACAGGCGATCTATGGCTACACCTTC. Protein: CASSDVPGQAIYGYTF. The rearrangement links TRBV28 to TRBJ1-2; 8 positions agree with TRBD1. J was trimmed by 4 bases and V by 5 bases; bases with no gene match: 12. The CDR3 runs to 16 residues. CDR1 is MDHEN, CDR2 SYDVKM, per germline.

The chain combines TRBV18 with TRBJ2-1; D gene unclear. CDR3 length equals 17 residues. The germline gives CDR1 KGHSH, CDR2 LQKENI. V was trimmed by 4 bases and J by 5 bases, leaving 21 bases between them. In DNA form, the CDR3 reads TGTGCCAGCTCACACTTTATAAATCCAGACACCCACAATGAGCAGTTCTTC. It encodes CASSHFINPDTHNEQFF.

Note on this clone: A junction boundary mismatches the germline segment, possibly from a read error. The chain employs TRBV6-1 and TRBJ1-1, with TRBD1 as a possible D gene (5 bases). Germline V gene data show CDR1 as MNHNS and CDR2 as SASEGT. There are 15 residues in the CDR3. The CDR3 is CASREGGAPLTEAFF. As DNA, the CDR3 is TGTGCCAGCAGAGAAGGCGGGGCGCCGTTAACTGAAGCTTTCTTT.

This clone was recorded a few times. Other DNA sequences within the sample encode an identical CDR3. The chain carries TRBV19 and TRBJ1-1, with D unresolved. CDR3 length: 14 amino acids. V dropped 5 bases and J dropped 1 base, with 11 bases sitting between them. From germline, CDR1 is LNHDA and CDR2 SQIVND (reference sequence). CDR3 residues: CASSRREGNTEAFF. In DNA form, the CDR3 reads TGTGCCAGTAGTCGTCGGGAGGGGAACACTGAAGCTTTCTTT.

In its sample, this clone was seen once. V and J are TRBV3-1 (or the pseudogene TRBV3-2) and TRBJ1-6; TRBD1 agrees at 7 bases. The CDR3 runs 18 residues. Germline V gene sequence: CDR1 LGHDT, CDR2 YNNKEL (reference sequence). Trimming at V came to 2 bases and at J to 0 bases, leaving 7 bases not matched to a gene. The CDR3 region has the DNA TGTGCCAGCAGCCAATCCTTGACAGGGACCTCCTATAATTCACCCCTCCACTTT. Its translation: CASSQSLTGTSYNSPLHF.

This clone was seen a single time. The chain employs TRBV28 and TRBJ1-2; D is unclear. V dropped 5 bases and J dropped 8 bases, with 24 bases sitting between them. There are 16 residues in the CDR3. CDR1 and CDR2 (germline): MDHEN, SYDVKM. The CDR3 here is CASSTGGSAPWWGYTF. CDR3 nucleotides: TGTGCCAGCAGTACCGGCGGGTCAGCACCCTGGTGGGGCTACACCTTC.

The chain carries TRBV13 and TRBJ1-6; TRBD1 matches 10 bases. The trim removed 5 bases at V and 7 bases at J, leaving 5 bases unmatched. This CDR3 contains 15 residues. Germline V CDR1 and CDR2: PRHDT, FYEKMQ (reference sequence). The DNA of the CDR3 is TGTGCCAGCAGCCGAGACAGGGGGCAAAATTCACCCCTCCACTTT. Protein sequence: CASSRDRGQNSPLHF.

V and J are TRBV5-5 and TRBJ2-3; D is perhaps TRBD1 (5 bases). Germline V lookup: CDR1 SGHKS, CDR2 YYEKEE (reference sequence). The CDR3 contains 16 residues. The V gene lost 1 base and the J gene lost 0 bases, with 12 bases spanning the gap. DNA for the CDR3: TGTGCCAGCAGCTTGTATGACAGCCGAAGCACAGATACGCAGTATTTT. It specifies CASSLYDSRSTDTQYF.

The V gene is TRBV7-8, the J gene TRBJ2-1, with 12 bases aligning to TRBD2. CDR1 and CDR2 from the germline V gene are SGHVS and FQNEAQ. V shed 5 bases, J shed 15 bases, and the junction held 14 bases outside the gene matches. The CDR3 spans 15 residues. The CDR3 is CASSPSSGRAEGLFF. In DNA form, the CDR3 reads TGTGCCAGCAGCCCGTCTAGCGGGAGGGCTGAGGGTTTGTTCTTC.

The chain is built from TRBV4-2 and TRBJ2-7; 11 nucleotides match TRBD1. V was pared by 5 bases and J by 6 bases, with 6 bases of the junction left unmatched. Germline V gene data show CDR1 as LGHNA and CDR2 as YNFKEQ. This CDR3 has 14 amino acids. The CDR3 loop reads CASSNVDRGREQYF. As DNA, the CDR3 is TGTGCCAGCAGCAATGTGGACAGGGGGCGCGAGCAGTACTTC.

This clone was observed a single time. The rearrangement uses TRBV5-4 and TRBJ2-7; 9 bases map to TRBD2. Germline assignment: CDR1 SGHNT and CDR2 YYREEE (reference sequence). J lost 5 bases, V lost 2 bases, and 11 bases had no gene match. The CDR3 is made up of 16 amino acids. CDR3 DNA: TGTGCCAGCAGCTTCCGAATCGCGGGGGGGCTCCACGAGCAGTACTTC. Translating it yields CASSFRIAGGLHEQYF. Together with reference TRBV5-4 and TRBJ2-7, the CDR3 gives the full variable domain: ETGVTQSPTHLIKTRGQQVTLRCSSQSGHNTVSWYQQALGQGPQFIFQYYREEENGRGNFPPRFSGLQFPNYSSELNVNALELDDSALYLCASSFRIAGGLHEQYFGPGTRLTVT.

The chain uses TRBV12-3 or TRBV12-4 and TRBJ1-1; 7 bases line up with TRBD1. The ends lost 6 bases at V and 4 bases at J; junction bases unmatched: 5. The length of the CDR3 is 13 residues. The CDR3 coding sequence is TGTGCCAGCAGCAAAGGGACAGCCACTGAAGCTTTCTTT. Translated, it gives CASSKGTATEAFF.

The chain joins TRBV4-2 to TRBJ2-5; TRBD2 matches 10 bases. Germline V gives CDR1 LGHNA, CDR2 YNFKEQ. The CDR3 is made up of 15 amino acids. V lost 4 bases and J lost 4; bases outside the gene matches: 6. CDR3 protein: CASSPLAGAGETQYF. In DNA, the CDR3 is TGTGCCAGCAGCCCGCTAGCGGGGGCCGGAGAGACCCAGTACTTC.

About this clone: Other DNA sequences within the sample encode an identical CDR3. This sequence joins TRBV5-1 and TRBJ2-1, with TRBD2 identical over 11 bases. V shed 4 bases and J 6 bases; nucleotides not matched to a gene: 6. This CDR3 has 15 amino acids. Germline V gene sequence: CDR1 SGHRS, CDR2 YFSETQ. Here the CDR3 DNA reads TGCGCCAGCAGCCCGGGGACTAGCGGCAGCAATGAGCAGTTCTTC. Translating it yields CASSPGTSGSNEQFF.

The rearrangement joins TRBV5-6 to TRBJ2-4; 10 nucleotides agree with TRBD1. Per germline, CDR1 SGHDT and CDR2 YYEEEE. This CDR3 spans 15 amino acids. The J segment lost 9 bases and the V segment lost 4 bases, leaving 10 bases of the junction unmatched. CDR3 bases: TGTGCCAGCAGCCCGAGGACAGGGGGAGGTGGCATTCAGTACTTC. As protein: CASSPRTGGGGIQYF.

The rearrangement links TRBV12-3 or TRBV12-4 to TRBJ1-2, with D tentatively TRBD1 (5 bases). The CDR3 length is 13 residues. V lost 2 bases to trimming and J lost 8 bases, with 12 bases between them. As DNA, the CDR3 is TGTGCCAGCAGTTTATCGGGGGGTCGGGGCTACACCTTC. This codes for CASSLSGGRGYTF.

The rearrangement uses TRBV6-5 and TRBJ2-1; no reliable D call. This CDR3 comprises 15 residues. The V gene lost 6 bases and the J gene lost 2 bases, with 14 bases spanning the gap. The germline gives CDR1 MNHEY, CDR2 SVGAGI. This CDR3 is CASRSTVPPYNEQFF. DNA for the CDR3: TGTGCCAGCAGAAGTACAGTTCCCCCCTACAATGAGCAGTTCTTC.

The chain carries TRBV9 and TRBJ1-3, with 7 bases fitting TRBD1. The CDR3 covers 15 residues. The V gene end was trimmed by 0 bases and the J gene end by 3 bases; junction bases not matched to a gene: 3. Germline lookup yields CDR1 SGDLS and CDR2 YYNGEE. CDR3 sequence (DNA): TGTGCCAGCAGCGTAGTTTCAGGGGGTGGAAACACCATATATTTT. Residues: CASSVVSGGGNTIYF.